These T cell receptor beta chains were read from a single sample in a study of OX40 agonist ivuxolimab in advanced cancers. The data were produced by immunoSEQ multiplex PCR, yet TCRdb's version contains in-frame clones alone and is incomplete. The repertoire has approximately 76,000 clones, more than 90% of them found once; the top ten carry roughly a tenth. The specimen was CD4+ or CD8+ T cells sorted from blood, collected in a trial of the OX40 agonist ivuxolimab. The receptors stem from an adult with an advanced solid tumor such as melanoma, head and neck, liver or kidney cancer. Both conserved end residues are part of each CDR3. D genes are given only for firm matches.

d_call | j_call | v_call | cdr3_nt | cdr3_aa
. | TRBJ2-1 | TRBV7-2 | TGTGCCAGCAGTTCGGGCGGGGCTGTCTTATATGAGCAGTTCTTC | CASSSGGAVLYEQFF
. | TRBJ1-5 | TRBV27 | TGTGCCAGCACGTGGGCTTGGGGGGATGCGGATCAGCCCCAGCATTTT | CASTWAWGDADQPQHF
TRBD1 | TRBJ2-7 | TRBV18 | TGTGCCAGCTCACACCCTCCGGGACAGGGATTCCACGAGCAGTACTTC | CASSHPPGQGFHEQYF
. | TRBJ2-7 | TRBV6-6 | TGTGCCAGCAGTTACTCGCAAACCGAGCAGTACTTC | CASSYSQTEQYF
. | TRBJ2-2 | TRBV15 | TGTGCCACCAGCAGAGGTCCTTTGGGGACCGGGGAGCTGTTTTTT | CATSRGPLGTGELFF
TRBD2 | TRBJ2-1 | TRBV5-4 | TGTGCCAGCAGCTTGGTAGCGGGGGCTTACAATGAGCAGTTCTTC | CASSLVAGAYNEQFF
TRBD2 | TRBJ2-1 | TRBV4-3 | TGCGCCAGCAGCGGACTAGCGGGGGCAGATGAGCAGTTCTTC | CASSGLAGADEQFF
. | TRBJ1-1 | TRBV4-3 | TGCGCCAGCAGCCAAGATGGGGGGCTCACTGAAGCTTTCTTT | CASSQDGGLTEAFF
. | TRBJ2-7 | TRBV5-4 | TGTGCCAGCAGCTCTCCGGGACGAGGGGAGCAGTACTTC | CASSSPGRGEQYF
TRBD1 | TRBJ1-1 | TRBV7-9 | TGTGCCAGCAGCGGACAGGGAGGCACTGAAGCTTTCTTT | CASSGQGGTEAFF
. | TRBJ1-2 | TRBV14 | TGTGCCAGCAGCCAAGATAGCGACAGGCGGATGGGGGACTATGGCTACACCTTC | CASSQDSDRRMGDYGYTF
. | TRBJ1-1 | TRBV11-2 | TGTGCTAGCAGCTTAGAGAGAGGAGGTGCGGCTGAAGCTTTCTTT | CASSLERGGAAEAFF